This passage covers 5 T cell receptor beta chains from one sample sequenced in a study of CD8+ T cells in alopecia areata. The authors extracted RNA and reverse transcribed it into cDNA as the sequencing template. Profiled with immunoSEQ multiplex PCR; TCRdb holds only in-frame clones, not every one. The data hold 200,000 to 250,000 clones, with approximately 61% observed a single time. Sequences were derived from CD4+ T cells sorted from blood, sampled at week 0. Receptors were obtained from a human donor with alopecia areata.

The rearrangement links TRBV25-1 to TRBJ2-7, with 9 nucleotides matching TRBD1. Germline-derived CDR1 and CDR2 are MGHDK and SYGVNS. The CDR3 is made up of 15 amino acids. Losses at the gene ends were 2 bases for V and 7 bases for J; bases not matched to a gene: 9. This CDR3 is CASSETGTGNWEQYF. For the CDR3, the DNA is TGTGCCAGCAGTGAAACCGGGACAGGGAATTGGGAGCAGTACTTC.

The chain has TRBV15 and TRBJ2-1; 8 bases fit TRBD1. Germline assignment: CDR1 LNHNV and CDR2 YYDKDF (reference sequence). The CDR3 contains 16 residues. The V segment lost 1 base and the J segment 7 bases; nucleotides outside the gene matches: 9. The CDR3 sequence: CATSRGTTGVLNEQFF. CDR3 nucleotides: TGTGCCACCAGCAGAGGCACGACAGGGGTTCTAAATGAGCAGTTCTTC.

J is TRBJ2-7 and V is TRBV30; D unclear. Trimming cost V 0 bases and J 0 bases, with 12 bases left between them. Germline lookup yields CDR1 GTSNPN and CDR2 SVGIG (reference sequence). This CDR3 comprises 15 residues. The DNA for the CDR3 is TGTGCCTGGAGTGTACCCAGCTGGCGCTCCTACGAGCAGTACTTC. This sequence encodes CAWSVPSWRSYEQYF.

This clone was counted a single time. Other DNA sequences in this sample translate to the same CDR3. V usage is TRBV28 and J usage is TRBJ1-1; D remains ambiguous. CDR3 size: 11 residues. The V end lost 6 bases, the J end lost 0 bases, and 2 bases lay between the germline ends. Germline V gene data show CDR1 as MDHEN and CDR2 as SYDVKM. As DNA, the CDR3 is TGTGCCAGCAGGTTGAACACTGAAGCTTTCTTT. Its translation is CASRLNTEAFF.

This clone turned up a few times. This chain links TRBV25-1 with TRBJ1-2; TRBD1 might be the D (5 bases). V dropped 1 base and J dropped 5 bases, with 11 bases sitting between them. The CDR3 spans 14 residues. CDR1 and CDR2 (germline): MGHDK, SYGVNS. CDR3 sequence (DNA): TGTGCCAGCAGTGAATCGAGAAGGGGTTATGGCTACACCTTC. Translated, it gives CASSESRRGYGYTF.